A single sample gave rise to the 27 T cell receptor beta chains below, sequenced in a study of blood T cell repertoires in COVID-19. Here immunoSEQ multiplex PCR was the method, and the copy in TCRdb shows in-frame clones only, minus some. Of about 300,000 clones listed, over 85% are singletons. The sample consisted of peripheral blood. The origin of the receptors is a woman aged 25 to 45 with COVID-19, enrolled during active disease.

The V call is TRBV7-9, the J call TRBJ2-3, with D possibly TRBD2 on 6 matching bases. This CDR3 comprises 14 residues. The germline V gene has CDR1 SEHNR and CDR2 FQNEAQ (reference sequence). Trimming took 5 bases from V and 2 from J, leaving 11 bases between them. CDR3 sequence (DNA): TGTGCCAGCAGCAGGGGACTCGACACAGATACGCAGTATTTT. As protein: CASSRGLDTDTQYF.

The chain recombines TRBV19 with TRBJ2-1, with 7 bases matching TRBD2. The CDR3 contains 13 residues. Germline CDR1 and CDR2: LNHDA and SQIVND (reference sequence). J was trimmed by 10 bases and V by 7 bases; bases with no gene match: 10. CDR3 sequence: CASMSGAFNEQFF. In nucleotides, the CDR3 is TGTGCCAGTATGAGCGGGGCCTTTAACGAGCAGTTCTTC.

The chain joins TRBV6-1 to TRBJ1-1, with D tentatively TRBD1 (5 bases). The V and J ends lost 1 base and 11 bases respectively, with 14 bases between them. The CDR3 length is 13 residues. Germline CDR1 reads MNHNS; CDR2 reads SASEGT. The CDR3 DNA reads as TGTGCCAGCAGTGAAGTTCGGCAGGAGGGGGCTTTCTTT. This encodes CASSEVRQEGAFF.

This chain joins TRBV9 and TRBJ1-2; no firm D call. Per the germline V gene, CDR1 is SGDLS and CDR2 is YYNGEE. This CDR3 comprises 11 residues. Trimming stripped 0 bases from V and 12 bases from J, with 9 bases between. Here the CDR3 DNA reads TGTGCCAGCAGCGTAGGGCCCGGGGACACCTTC. This encodes CASSVGPGDTF.

The chain joins TRBV6-1 to TRBJ2-5; 9 nucleotides align to TRBD1. This CDR3 is 18 amino acids long. Germline assignment: CDR1 MNHNS and CDR2 SASEGT. Trimming took 3 bases from V and 5 from J; bases not matched to a gene: 16. Here the CDR3 reads CASSDGQGPSVVWETQYF. Here the CDR3 DNA reads TGTGCCAGCAGTGACGGACAGGGGCCGAGTGTGGTTTGGGAGACCCAGTACTTC.

This clone has only one observation. The chain uses TRBV7-2 and TRBJ2-7, with 7 nucleotides matching TRBD1. Trimming took 4 bases from V and 2 from J; bases not matched to a gene: 8. Germline CDR1 SGHTA, CDR2 FQGNSA. The CDR3 spans 15 residues. The DNA of the CDR3 is TGTGCCAGCAGCTACGGGACAGATACCACCTACGAGCAGTACTTC. Translated, it gives CASSYGTDTTYEQYF.

The V call is TRBV19, the J call TRBJ1-2, with D possibly TRBD1 on 5 matching bases. Per the germline V gene, CDR1 is LNHDA and CDR2 is SQIVND (reference sequence). V was cut by 7 bases and J by 1 base, with 13 bases left in between. The CDR3 loop spans 14 amino acids. The DNA of the CDR3 is TGTGCCAGTAAAAGGGGTCAGCTTAACTATGGCTACACCTTC. Protein: CASKRGQLNYGYTF.

V is TRBV6-1 and J is TRBJ1-1; 7 bases are shared with TRBD1. The V and J ends lost 2 bases and 3 bases, in that order; junction bases with no gene match: 6. This CDR3 comprises 15 residues. Germline V gene sequence: CDR1 MNHNS, CDR2 SASEGT. The CDR3 sequence is CASSERGRGYTEAFF. In DNA, the CDR3 is TGTGCCAGCAGTGAAAGGGGCAGGGGGTACACTGAAGCTTTCTTT.

V is TRBV12-5 and J is TRBJ2-7; a possible D gene is TRBD2 (6 bases). V was pared by 3 bases and J by 5 bases, with 14 bases between. The CDR3 consists of 14 residues. Germline V gene lookup returns CDR1 LGHNT and CDR2 FRNRAP. In DNA form, the CDR3 reads TGTGCTAGTGGTTTACATCGGGGGTTGCACGAGCAGTACTTC. Translation: CASGLHRGLHEQYF.

The rearrangement links TRBV6-2 or TRBV6-3 to TRBJ2-7; 10 bases align to TRBD1. The CDR3 is 15 residues long. The junction had 7 bases not matched to a gene; V was cut back by 4 bases and J by 4 bases. Germline CDR1 and CDR2: MNHEY and SVGEGT. The CDR3 loop is CASSFRQGAPYEQYF. Here the CDR3 DNA reads TGTGCCAGCAGTTTCCGACAGGGGGCTCCTTACGAGCAGTACTTC.

This rearrangement joins TRBV7-9 to TRBJ1-1; no clear D gene. The length of the CDR3 is 13 residues. CDR1 and CDR2 (germline): SEHNR, FQNEAQ (reference sequence). Trimming took off 4 bases at V and 3 bases at J, with 9 bases between the two ends. CDR3 nucleotides: TGTGCCAGCAGCTCCCCCGGGGACACTGAAGCTTTCTTT. Residues: CASSSPGDTEAFF.

The gene calls are TRBV6-2 or TRBV6-3 and TRBJ2-5, with D possibly matching TRBD2 (6 bases). The germline V gene has CDR1 MNHEY and CDR2 SVGEGT. The CDR3 consists of 16 residues. V dropped 5 bases and J dropped 2 bases, with 18 bases sitting between them. The CDR3 DNA sequence: TGTGCCAGCAGTAGAAATAGCGGATCCAATCAAGAGACCCAGTACTTC. Translating it yields CASSRNSGSNQETQYF.

The CDR3 sequence is CAISDRTDVQTQYF. The CDR3 coding sequence is TGTGCCATCAGCGACAGGACGGACGTTCAGACCCAGTACTTC. This chain links TRBV10-3 with TRBJ2-5; maybe TRBD1 (6 bases). V shed 6 bases and J shed 6 bases, with 17 bases lying between them. Germline V gene lookup returns CDR1 ENHRY and CDR2 SYGVKD. This CDR3 has 14 residues.

For this clone: This CDR3 is also generated by other DNA sequences in the sample. The chain has TRBV11-3 and TRBJ2-3, with D perhaps matching TRBD2 (6 bases). The CDR3 covers 14 residues. V shed 8 bases and J shed 0 bases, with 12 bases lying between them. The germline V gene encodes CDR1 SGHNT and CDR2 YENEEA. Here the CDR3 reads CASSRGSSTDTQYF. The CDR3 DNA reads as TGTGCCAGCTCTCGGGGGTCAAGCACAGATACGCAGTATTTT.

V usage is TRBV19 and J usage is TRBJ1-6; possible D gene TRBD1, 6 bases. This CDR3 spans 13 amino acids. Germline V gene data show CDR1 as LNHDA and CDR2 as SQIVND (reference sequence). With 8 bases removed from V and 8 bases from J, the gap between germline ends came to 13 bases. In DNA form, the CDR3 reads TGTGCCAGTTCAGGACAGTTGTATTCACCCCTCCACTTT. Translating gives CASSGQLYSPLHF.

The chain employs TRBV18 and TRBJ1-5, with unresolved D. The V and J ends lost 6 bases and 0 bases respectively, with 9 bases between them. Germline values: CDR1 KGHSH, CDR2 LQKENI. The CDR3 is made up of 14 amino acids. CDR3: CASSYLDSNQPQHF. In DNA form, the CDR3 reads TGTGCCAGCTCTTACCTAGATAGCAATCAGCCCCAGCATTTT.

The chain recombines TRBV6-5 with TRBJ1-5, with D possibly matching TRBD1 (6 bases). Trimming pared 6 bases from V and 0 bases from J, leaving 9 bases between. Looked up from germline, CDR1 is MNHEY and CDR2 is SVGAGI. The CDR3 length is 14 residues. Here the CDR3 DNA reads TGTGCCAGCAGGGGGACACTTAGCAATCAGCCCCAGCATTTT. It specifies CASRGTLSNQPQHF.

This clone has only a few counts. The chain recombines TRBV11-2 with TRBJ1-6; D is possibly TRBD1 (5 bases). The germline V gene has CDR1 SGHAT and CDR2 FQNNGV. The CDR3 has 16 residues. The germline V and J ends were trimmed by 1 base and 7 bases, with 14 bases remaining between them. The CDR3 here is CASSLVWGRVNSPLHF. CDR3 nucleotide sequence: TGTGCCAGCAGCTTAGTTTGGGGCAGAGTCAATTCACCCCTCCACTTT.

The chain has TRBV18 and TRBJ1-4, with D possibly being TRBD1 (5 bases). This CDR3 is built from 14 residues. Trimming removed 4 bases at V and 7 bases at J, with 13 bases between. Germline CDR1 and CDR2: KGHSH and LQKENI. The CDR3 DNA is TGTGCCAGCTCACAGACAGAAGGCCGTGAAAAACTGTTTTTT. Protein sequence: CASSQTEGREKLFF. The whole variable domain, remainder taken from reference TRBV18 and TRBJ1-4, is NAGVMQNPRHLVRRRGQEARLRCSPMKGHSHVYWYRQLPEEGLKFMVYLQKENIIDESGMPKERFSAEFPKEGPSILRIQQVVRGDSAAYFCASSQTEGREKLFFGSGTQLSVL.

The chain carries TRBV28 and TRBJ1-1; 8 bases agree with TRBD1. The ends lost 4 bases at V and 4 bases at J; junction bases unmatched: 2. Germline CDR1 and CDR2: MDHEN and SYDVKM. The CDR3 is 13 residues long. The CDR3, as DNA: TGTGCCAGCAGTTATACAGGGGGCACTGAAGCTTTCTTT. Protein: CASSYTGGTEAFF.

The chain is built from TRBV3-1 (or the pseudogene TRBV3-2) and TRBJ1-2; D uncertain. Germline V gene data show CDR1 as LGHDT and CDR2 as YNNKEL (reference sequence). This CDR3 region has 12 residues. V lost 0 bases and J 5 bases, leaving 4 bases between the germline ends. This CDR3 is CASSQELYGYTF. The DNA for the CDR3 is TGTGCCAGCAGCCAAGAACTGTATGGCTACACCTTC.

V usage is TRBV12-3 or TRBV12-4 and J usage is TRBJ2-7; 7 bases line up with TRBD1. With V trimmed by 5 bases and J by 8 bases, 6 bases remained unmatched. This CDR3 is 12 amino acids long. The CDR3 region is CASSQGQLKQYF. The DNA for the CDR3 is TGTGCCAGCAGTCAGGGACAGTTGAAGCAGTACTTC.

The gene calls are TRBV13 and TRBJ2-7, with a possible D match to TRBD2 (6 bases). CDR1 and CDR2 (germline): PRHDT, FYEKMQ (reference sequence). The CDR3 runs to 13 residues. V was cut by 3 bases and J by 6 bases, with 12 bases left in between. The CDR3 here is CASSFRLGGEQYV. The CDR3 DNA sequence: TGTGCCAGCAGCTTTCGACTAGGCGGCGAGCAGTACGTC.

The chain has TRBV4-1 and TRBJ2-2; a possible D gene is TRBD1 (6 bases). CDR3 length equals 14 residues. The V end was cut by 6 bases, the J end by 4 bases, with 12 bases between. CDR1 is MGHRA and CDR2 is YSYEKL in the germline V gene. The CDR3 DNA sequence: TGCGCCAGCAGAAAGGGGGAATCCACCGGGGAGCTGTTTTTT. Protein product: CASRKGESTGELFF.

The sample holds one count of this clone. The chain combines TRBV3-1 (or the pseudogene TRBV3-2) with TRBJ1-5; 9 positions agree with TRBD1. CDR1 and CDR2 from the germline V gene are LGHDT and YNNKEL (reference sequence). This CDR3 is 17 amino acids long. V lost 7 bases and J lost 0; bases outside the gene matches: 10. The CDR3, as DNA: TGTGCCAGCAACAGACAGGGGGGCCAATATAGCAATCAGCCCCAGCATTTT. Its protein is CASNRQGGQYSNQPQHF.

The chain has TRBV5-4 and TRBJ2-2; 8 nucleotides match TRBD1. Germline CDR1 and CDR2: SGHNT and YYREEE (reference sequence). After removal of 4 bases from V and 4 bases from J, the junction contained 9 bases not matched to a gene. This CDR3 has 16 residues. This CDR3 is CASSRRGQDPTGELFF. CDR3 bases: TGTGCCAGCAGCCGCCGGGGACAGGACCCCACCGGGGAGCTGTTTTTT. The entire variable domain, with the rest obtained from reference TRBV5-4 and TRBJ2-2, is as follows: ETGVTQSPTHLIKTRGQQVTLRCSSQSGHNTVSWYQQALGQGPQFIFQYYREEENGRGNFPPRFSGLQFPNYSSELNVNALELDDSALYLCASSRRGQDPTGELFFGEGSRLTVL.

This clone was detected once. The rearrangement joins TRBV7-8 to TRBJ2-3; 9 bases fit TRBD2. CDR1 is SGHVS, CDR2 FQNEAQ, per germline. The CDR3 length is 17 residues. With 3 bases clipped from V and 2 bases from J, the junction kept 9 bases outside the gene matches. The CDR3 sequence: CASSFSGGHLVTDTQYF. The CDR3 DNA reads as TGTGCCAGCAGCTTTAGCGGGGGCCACTTAGTCACAGATACGCAGTATTTT.